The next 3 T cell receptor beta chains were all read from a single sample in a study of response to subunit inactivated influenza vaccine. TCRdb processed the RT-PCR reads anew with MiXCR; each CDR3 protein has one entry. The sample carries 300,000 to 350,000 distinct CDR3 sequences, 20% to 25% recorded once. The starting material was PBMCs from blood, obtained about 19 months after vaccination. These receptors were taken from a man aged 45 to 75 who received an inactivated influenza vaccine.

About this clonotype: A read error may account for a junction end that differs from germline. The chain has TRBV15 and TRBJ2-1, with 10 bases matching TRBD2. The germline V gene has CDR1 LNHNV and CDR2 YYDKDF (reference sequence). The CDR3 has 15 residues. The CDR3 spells CATSSSGGPYNAQFF. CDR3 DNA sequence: TGTGCCACCAGCAGTAGCGGGGGGCCGTACAATGCGCAGTTCTTC.

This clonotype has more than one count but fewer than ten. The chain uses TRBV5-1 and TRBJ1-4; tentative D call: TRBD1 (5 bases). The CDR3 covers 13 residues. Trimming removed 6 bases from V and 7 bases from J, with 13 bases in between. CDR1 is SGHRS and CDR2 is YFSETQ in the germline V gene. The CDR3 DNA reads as TGCGCCAGCACTACCAGGGTGGGTGAAAAACTGTTTTTT. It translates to CASTTRVGEKLFF.

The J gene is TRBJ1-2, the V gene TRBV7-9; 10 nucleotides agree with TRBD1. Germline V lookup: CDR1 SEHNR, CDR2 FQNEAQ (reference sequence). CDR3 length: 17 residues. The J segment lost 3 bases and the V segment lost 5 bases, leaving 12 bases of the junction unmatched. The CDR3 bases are TGTGCCAGCAGCCCCAGCCCTGGGACAGGGGATGACTATGGCTACACCTTC. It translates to CASSPSPGTGDDYGYTF.